A single sample gave rise to the 32 T cell receptor beta chains below, sequenced in a study of CD8 T cells in Susac syndrome. RNA, at roughly 0.5 to 1 ug, was reverse transcribed with random hexamers. TCRdb re-called the immunoSEQ multiplex PCR reads with MiXCR, one entry per CDR3 protein. Of under 200,000 distinct CDR3 sequences in the sample, approximately 95% are singletons; the top ten hold roughly 0.16%. Sequencing was done on a sample of CD8+ T cells from PBMCs. These receptors were obtained from a human donor with multiple sclerosis.

In nucleotides, the CDR3 is TGTGCCAGTAGTCCTACCGGGATTGAAGCTTTCTTT. This sequence encodes CASSPTGIEAFF. V gene TRBV19 combines with J gene TRBJ1-1; D remains ambiguous. V was cut by 5 bases and J by 7 bases, with 11 bases left in between. The CDR3 is 12 residues long. Germline V gene lookup returns CDR1 LNHDA and CDR2 SQIVND (reference sequence).

In this sample, this clonotype turned up a few times. The chain uses TRBV27 and TRBJ2-1; D uncertain. The CDR3 is 14 amino acids. Germline V gives CDR1 MNHEY, CDR2 SMNVEV (reference sequence). V lost 3 bases and J lost 0, with 6 bases in between. The CDR3 is CASSLLSSYNEQFF. The CDR3 nucleotides read TGTGCCAGCAGTTTGCTGAGCTCCTACAATGAGCAGTTCTTC.

Comment on this clonotype: A read error may produce the germline difference seen at one junction end. This chain uses TRBV2 with TRBJ1-2; 8 bases map to TRBD1. This CDR3 is 12 amino acids long. CDR1 is SNHLY and CDR2 is FYNNEI in the germline V gene. The CDR3 DNA reads TGCCCAGTCCCAGGGGGCGCATCTGGCTACACCTTC. It specifies CPVPGGASGYTF.

The chain employs TRBV9 and TRBJ2-7; D call uncertain. Germline V gene lookup returns CDR1 SGDLS and CDR2 YYNGEE. The length of the CDR3 is 14 residues. V was trimmed by 0 bases and J by 2 bases, leaving 9 bases between them. The CDR3 DNA reads as TGTGCCAGCAGCGTAGGCGTCCTAGCCTACGAGCAGTACTTC. It translates to CASSVGVLAYEQYF.

DNA of the CDR3: TGTGCCAGCTCACCACCTCTTCTATTCCGCCGGGGTCAGCCCCAGCATTTT. Amino acid sequence: CASSPPLLFRRGQPQHF. The chain employs TRBV18 and TRBJ1-5; D gene uncertain. The CDR3 extends over 17 amino acids. From germline, CDR1 is KGHSH and CDR2 LQKENI. V lost 0 bases and J lost 6, with 18 bases in between.

The chain links TRBV18 to TRBJ2-6; 11 positions match TRBD1. Germline loops: CDR1 KGHSH, CDR2 LQKENI. The CDR3 spans 21 residues. Trimming cost V 2 bases and J 0 bases; bases outside gene matches: 12. CDR3 bases: TGTGCCAGCTCACCATTCTCTAGGACAGGGGGCCCCGACTCTGGGGCCAACGTCCTGACTTTC. It codes for CASSPFSRTGGPDSGANVLTF.

This chain connects TRBV29-1 to TRBJ2-5, with D unclear. The CDR3 spans 9 residues. The V gene's germline CDR1 is SQVTM and CDR2 ANQGSEA. V dropped 6 bases and J dropped 13 bases, with 12 bases sitting between them. CDR3 protein: CSVGPRRYF. The CDR3 DNA is TGCAGCGTCGGGCCCCGGCGGTACTTC.

This chain links TRBV7-9 with TRBJ2-1, with a tentative D call TRBD2 (5 bases). Germline lookup yields CDR1 SEHNR and CDR2 FQNEAQ (reference sequence). This CDR3 has 15 amino acids. V was cut by 7 bases and J by 4 bases, with 17 bases left in between. CDR3: CASTHGSSWYNEQFF. In nucleotides, the CDR3 is TGTGCCAGCACCCACGGGTCTAGCTGGTACAATGAGCAGTTCTTC. Full variable domain (rest looked up from reference TRBV7-9 and TRBJ2-1): DTGVSQNPRHKITKRGQNVTFRCDPISEHNRLYWYRQTLGQGPEFLTYFQNEAQLEKSRLLSDRFSAERPKGSFSTLEIQRTEQGDSAMYLCASTHGSSWYNEQFFGPGTRLTVL.

The chain uses TRBV29-1 and TRBJ1-3; D is uncertain. The V gene lost 1 base and the J gene lost 0 bases, with 7 bases spanning the gap. Germline loops: CDR1 SQVTM, CDR2 ANQGSEA. This CDR3 region has 14 residues. The CDR3 nucleotides read TGCAGCGTTGAAGGGTTTAGCTCTGGAAACACCATATATTTT. Its protein is CSVEGFSSGNTIYF.

The rearrangement joins TRBV15 to TRBJ1-4; D call uncertain. V dropped 5 bases and J dropped 4 bases, with 8 bases sitting between them. The CDR3 totals 13 residues. Germline assignment: CDR1 LNHNV and CDR2 YYDKDF (reference sequence). CDR3 coding DNA: TGTGCCACCAGCGCCGGGATTAATGAAAAACTGTTTTTT. Translating it yields CATSAGINEKLFF. The variable domain in full, with the rest retrieved from reference TRBV15 and TRBJ1-4, is DAMVIQNPRYQVTQFGKPVTLSCSQTLNHNVMYWYQQKSSQAPKLLFHYYDKDFNNEADTPDNFQSRRPNTSFCFLDIRSPGLGDTAMYLCATSAGINEKLFFGSGTQLSVL.

The chain combines TRBV10-3 with TRBJ1-2, with D perhaps matching TRBD1 (5 bases). The V gene lost 10 bases and the J gene lost 2 bases, with 17 bases spanning the gap. Germline assignment: CDR1 ENHRY and CDR2 SYGVKD. The CDR3 is 14 amino acids. CDR3 sequence: CATNPLGLNYGYTF. The CDR3 nucleotides read TGTGCCACTAACCCCCTGGGACTAAACTATGGCTACACCTTC.

The rearrangement uses TRBV6-5 and TRBJ2-7; D gene uncertain. The CDR3 loop spans 14 amino acids. The germline V gene has CDR1 MNHEY and CDR2 SVGAGI. V lost 6 bases and J 2 bases, leaving 14 bases between the germline ends. The CDR3 DNA follows: TGTGCCAGCAGGCACCTCCCTGGGACCTACGAGCAGTACTTC. Protein: CASRHLPGTYEQYF.

This clonotype was seen only a few times. The chain joins TRBV29-1 to TRBJ2-7, with a tentative D call TRBD2 (5 bases). The CDR3 totals 12 residues. Deletions cut 5 bases from V and 4 bases from J, with 12 bases between. Germline values: CDR1 SQVTM, CDR2 ANQGSEA. This CDR3 is CSVWLATYEQYF. Written as DNA, the CDR3 is TGCAGCGTTTGGTTAGCGACGTACGAGCAGTACTTC.

The chain joins TRBV28 to TRBJ1-2; D is ambiguous. The CDR3 has 12 amino acids. Germline CDR1 is MDHEN and CDR2 is SYDVKM. V lost 3 bases and J lost 3, with 5 bases in between. CDR3 sequence reads: CASSFIHYGYTF. In nucleotides, the CDR3 is TGTGCCAGCAGTTTCATACACTATGGCTACACCTTC.

This clonotype was counted a few times. This sequence joins TRBV13 and TRBJ2-2; D is unclear. Deletions cut 0 bases from V and 3 bases from J, with 2 bases between. CDR1 and CDR2 (germline): PRHDT, FYEKMQ (reference sequence). CDR3 length equals 13 residues. The CDR3 DNA is TGTGCCAGCAGCTTAGGTGACACCGGGGAGCTGTTTTTT. Translating gives CASSLGDTGELFF.

This sequence joins TRBV20-1 and TRBJ2-7; a possible D gene is TRBD2 (6 bases). The germline gives CDR1 DFQATT, CDR2 SNEGSKA (reference sequence). CDR3 size: 13 residues. Deletions cut 0 bases from V and 3 bases from J, with 9 bases between. CDR3 bases: TGCAGTGCTAGAGATCCGGGGGTCTACGAGCAGTACTTC. This gives the protein CSARDPGVYEQYF.

V and J are TRBV3-1 and TRBJ2-5; D might be TRBD1 (5 bases). Trimming removed 0 bases from V and 5 bases from J, with 16 bases in between. Germline-derived CDR1 and CDR2 are LGHDT and YNNKEL (reference sequence). The CDR3 consists of 16 residues. In nucleotides, the CDR3 is TGTGCCAGCAGCCAAGATCTACAGGTCCCCCGGGAGACCCAGTACTTC. Translated, it gives CASSQDLQVPRETQYF.

The gene calls are TRBV2 and TRBJ2-2; 9 nucleotides align to TRBD1. This CDR3 is built from 16 residues. Germline loops: CDR1 SNHLY, CDR2 FYNNEI. Germline trimming cut 0 bases from V and 6 bases from J; bases unmatched to any gene: 5. This CDR3 is CASSEAGQGYAGELFF. The CDR3 nucleotides read TGTGCCAGCAGTGAAGCGGGACAGGGTTACGCCGGGGAGCTGTTTTTT.

V is TRBV5-1 and J is TRBJ1-2, with 12 nucleotides matching TRBD1. The CDR3 totals 15 residues. V shed 4 bases and J 8 bases; nucleotides not matched to a gene: 9. The germline CDR1 and CDR2 sequences are SGHRS and YFSETQ. The CDR3 loop is CASSHEGQGALGYTF. CDR3 DNA: TGCGCCAGCAGCCACGAGGGACAGGGGGCCCTAGGCTACACCTTC.

This chain links TRBV27 with TRBJ2-3; D assignment may be TRBD1 or TRBD2 (5 bases each). Trimming removed 1 base at V and 2 bases at J, with 7 bases between. Germline V gives CDR1 MNHEY, CDR2 SMNVEV (reference sequence). This CDR3 has 14 residues. The CDR3 loop reads CASSLWGITDTQYF. CDR3 in DNA: TGTGCCAGCAGTTTATGGGGGATCACAGATACGCAGTATTTT.

The chain couples TRBV28 to TRBJ2-3, with TRBD1 identical over 9 bases. The CDR3 covers 15 residues. Losses at the gene ends were 6 bases for V and 7 bases for J; bases not matched to a gene: 11. Germline loops: CDR1 MDHEN, CDR2 SYDVKM. This CDR3 reads CASRETGQGRHTQYF. The CDR3 DNA reads TGTGCCAGCAGAGAAACGGGACAGGGCAGACATACGCAGTATTTT.

To note about this clonotype: The junction shows a germline mismatch at one end, possibly a read error. V usage is TRBV2 and J usage is TRBJ1-1, with D possibly being TRBD1 (5 bases). CDR3 length: 13 amino acids. The V gene's germline CDR1 is SNHLY and CDR2 FYNNEI. CDR3 DNA: TGTGCCAGCAATGAAGGACAGAACACTGAAGCTTTCTTT. Amino acids: CASNEGQNTEAFF.

The V call is TRBV3-1, the J call TRBJ2-7; 11 bases agree with TRBD1. The CDR3 contains 15 residues. CDR1 is LGHDT, CDR2 YNNKEL, per germline (reference sequence). With V trimmed by 1 base and J by 3 bases, 2 bases remained unmatched. The CDR3 is CASSQAGTGGYEQYF. The CDR3 DNA reads as TGTGCCAGCAGCCAAGCTGGGACAGGGGGCTACGAGCAGTACTTC.

This clonotype was counted only a few times. The CDR3 protein is CASSPGLAVEQFF. CDR3 coding DNA: TGTGCCAGCAGTCCAGGACTAGCAGTTGAGCAGTTCTTC. The chain is built from TRBV6-5 and TRBJ2-1; TRBD2 agrees at 8 bases. Per the germline V gene, CDR1 is MNHEY and CDR2 is SVGAGI. This CDR3 contains 13 residues. J was trimmed by 9 bases and V by 5 bases; bases with no gene match: 6.

V usage is TRBV6-5 and J usage is TRBJ2-1; a possible D gene is TRBD2 (6 bases). With 2 bases removed from V and 7 bases from J, the gap between germline ends came to 9 bases. Germline V gene data show CDR1 as MNHEY and CDR2 as SVGAGI. CDR3 length: 13 residues. CDR3 region: CASSYLLANEQFF. The CDR3 DNA reads TGTGCCAGCAGTTACCTTCTAGCGAATGAGCAGTTCTTC.

The chain uses TRBV30 and TRBJ2-3; weak D call: TRBD2 (6 bases). This CDR3 spans 11 amino acids. The V gene's germline CDR1 is GTSNPN and CDR2 SVGIG (reference sequence). Trimming shortened V by 4 bases and J by 5 bases, and 7 bases separated the two germline ends. CDR3 DNA sequence: TGTGCCTGGATGGGGGGAGATACGCAGTATTTT. This gives the protein CAWMGGDTQYF.

This clonotype was seen more than once but under ten times. The chain recombines TRBV3-1 with TRBJ2-1; TRBD2 aligns across 12 bases. The length of the CDR3 is 17 residues. V trimming: 5 bases; J trimming: 5 bases; junction bases outside the gene matches: 10. Germline loops: CDR1 LGHDT, CDR2 YNNKEL (reference sequence). CDR3 in DNA: TGTGCCAGCAGCATAGGGACTAGCGGGTGGTCCCACAATGAGCAGTTCTTC. Its translation: CASSIGTSGWSHNEQFF.

The chain carries TRBV6-6 and TRBJ2-3; D uncertain. This CDR3 comprises 13 residues. Trimming shortened V by 5 bases and J by 6 bases, and 12 bases separated the two germline ends. The germline gives CDR1 MNHNY, CDR2 SVGAGI (reference sequence). As DNA, the CDR3 is TGTGCCAGCAGTACCTACGTGCGGGATACGCAGTATTTT. Protein: CASSTYVRDTQYF.

This clonotype was detected a few times. The chain recombines TRBV29-1 with TRBJ2-7, with D maybe TRBD1 (6 bases). Per germline, CDR1 SQVTM and CDR2 ANQGSEA. The length of the CDR3 is 13 residues. V shed 3 bases and J shed 5 bases, with 14 bases lying between them. The CDR3 DNA follows: TGCAGCGTTGACCAACAGGGTACCGACGAGCAGTACTTC. Amino acid sequence: CSVDQQGTDEQYF.

The rearrangement joins TRBV7-2 to TRBJ1-2, with a weak D call TRBD1 (5 bases). The germline V gene encodes CDR1 SGHTA and CDR2 FQGNSA. The CDR3 consists of 14 residues. Trimming removed 5 bases at V and 4 bases at J, with 14 bases between. In DNA form, the CDR3 reads TGTGCCAGCAGCGCATTACGACAGAGCTATGGCTACACCTTC. Translation: CASSALRQSYGYTF.

Here the CDR3 reads CASSEPGLAAGEQYF. CDR3 nucleotides: TGTGCCAGCAGCGAACCGGGACTAGCGGCGGGTGAGCAGTACTTC. The chain is built from TRBV7-9 and TRBJ2-7; TRBD2 agrees at 11 bases. The germline V gene has CDR1 SEHNR and CDR2 FQNEAQ (reference sequence). The CDR3 runs to 15 residues. Trimming removed 5 bases from V and 7 bases from J; junction bases left unmatched: 10.

The chain joins TRBV2 to TRBJ1-1, with unresolved D. The CDR3 is 12 residues long. V lost 7 bases, J lost 0 bases, and 6 bases lay in between. The germline gives CDR1 SNHLY, CDR2 FYNNEI. DNA for the CDR3: TGTGCCAGCATCCCGGTGAACACTGAAGCTTTCTTT. Its protein product is CASIPVNTEAFF.